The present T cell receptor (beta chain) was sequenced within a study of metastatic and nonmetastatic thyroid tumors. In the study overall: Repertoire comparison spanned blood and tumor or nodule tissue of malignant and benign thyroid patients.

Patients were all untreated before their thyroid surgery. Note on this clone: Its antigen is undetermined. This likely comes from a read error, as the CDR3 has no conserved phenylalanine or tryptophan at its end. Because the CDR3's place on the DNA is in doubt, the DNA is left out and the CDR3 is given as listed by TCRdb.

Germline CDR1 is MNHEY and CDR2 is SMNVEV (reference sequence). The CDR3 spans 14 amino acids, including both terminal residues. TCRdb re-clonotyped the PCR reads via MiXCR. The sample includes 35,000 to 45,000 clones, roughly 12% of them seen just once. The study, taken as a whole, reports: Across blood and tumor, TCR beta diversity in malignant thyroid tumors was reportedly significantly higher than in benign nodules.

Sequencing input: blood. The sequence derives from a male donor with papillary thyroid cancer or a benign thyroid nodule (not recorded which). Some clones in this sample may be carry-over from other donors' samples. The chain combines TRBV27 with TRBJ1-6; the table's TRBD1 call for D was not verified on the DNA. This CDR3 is CARSLSWDGRPLHS.